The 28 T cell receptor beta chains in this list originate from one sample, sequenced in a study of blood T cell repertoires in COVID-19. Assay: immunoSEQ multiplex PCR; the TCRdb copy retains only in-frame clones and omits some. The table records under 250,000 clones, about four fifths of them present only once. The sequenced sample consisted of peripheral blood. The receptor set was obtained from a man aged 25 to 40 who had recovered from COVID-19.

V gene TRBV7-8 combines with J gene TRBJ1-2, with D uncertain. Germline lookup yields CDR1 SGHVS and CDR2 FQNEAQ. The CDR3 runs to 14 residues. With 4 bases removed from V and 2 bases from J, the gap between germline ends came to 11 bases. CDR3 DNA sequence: TGTGCCAGCAGCTGGCAGGTTAACAACTATGGCTACACCTTC. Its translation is CASSWQVNNYGYTF.

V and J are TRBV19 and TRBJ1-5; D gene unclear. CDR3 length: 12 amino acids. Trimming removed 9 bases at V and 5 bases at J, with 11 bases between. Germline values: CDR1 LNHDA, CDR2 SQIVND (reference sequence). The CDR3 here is CASSGPDQPQHF. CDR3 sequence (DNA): TGTGCCAGCAGCGGACCCGATCAGCCCCAGCATTTT.

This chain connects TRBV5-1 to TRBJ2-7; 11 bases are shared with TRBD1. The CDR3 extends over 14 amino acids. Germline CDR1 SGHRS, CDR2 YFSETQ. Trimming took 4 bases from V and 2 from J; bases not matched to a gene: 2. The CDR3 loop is CASSQGQGAYEQYF. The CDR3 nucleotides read TGCGCCAGCAGCCAGGGACAGGGGGCCTACGAGCAGTACTTC. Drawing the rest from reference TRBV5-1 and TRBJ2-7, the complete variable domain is KAGVTQTPRYLIKTRGQQVTLSCSPISGHRSVSWYQQTPGQGLQFLFEYFSETQRNKGNFPGRFSGRQFSNSRSEMNVSTLELGDSALYLCASSQGQGAYEQYFGPGTRLTVT.

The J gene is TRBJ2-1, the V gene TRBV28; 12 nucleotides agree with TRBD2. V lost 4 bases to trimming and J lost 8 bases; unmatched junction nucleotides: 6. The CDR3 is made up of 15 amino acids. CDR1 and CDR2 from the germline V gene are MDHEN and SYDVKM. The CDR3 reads CASSSPSGGAHEQFF. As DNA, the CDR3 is TGTGCCAGCAGTTCCCCTAGCGGGGGGGCTCATGAGCAGTTCTTC.

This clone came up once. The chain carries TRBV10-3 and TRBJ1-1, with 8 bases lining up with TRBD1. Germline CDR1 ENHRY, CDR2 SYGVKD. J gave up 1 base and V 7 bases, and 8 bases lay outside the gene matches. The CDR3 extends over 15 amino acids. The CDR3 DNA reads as TGTGCCATCAACAGGGGGGGAATCGCGAACACTGAAGCTTTCTTT. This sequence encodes CAINRGGIANTEAFF.

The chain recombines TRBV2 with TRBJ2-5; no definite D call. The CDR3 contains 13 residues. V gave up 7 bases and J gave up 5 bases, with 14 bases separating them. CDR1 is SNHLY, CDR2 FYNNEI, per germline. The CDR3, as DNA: TGTGCCAGCAACGCACAGCTCCAGGAGACCCAGTACTTC. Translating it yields CASNAQLQETQYF.

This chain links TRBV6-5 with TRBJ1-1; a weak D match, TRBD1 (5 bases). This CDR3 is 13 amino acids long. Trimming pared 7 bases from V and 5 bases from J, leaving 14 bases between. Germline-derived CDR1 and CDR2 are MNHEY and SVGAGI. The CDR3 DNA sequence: TGTGCCAGCAATCCGGGGGTGCGGACTGAAGCTTTCTTT. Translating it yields CASNPGVRTEAFF.

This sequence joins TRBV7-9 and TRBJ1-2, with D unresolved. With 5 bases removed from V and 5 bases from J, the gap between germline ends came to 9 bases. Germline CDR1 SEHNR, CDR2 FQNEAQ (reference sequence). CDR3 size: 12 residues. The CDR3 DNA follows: TGTGCCAGCAGCCTCCGGTCGTATGGCTACACCTTC. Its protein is CASSLRSYGYTF.

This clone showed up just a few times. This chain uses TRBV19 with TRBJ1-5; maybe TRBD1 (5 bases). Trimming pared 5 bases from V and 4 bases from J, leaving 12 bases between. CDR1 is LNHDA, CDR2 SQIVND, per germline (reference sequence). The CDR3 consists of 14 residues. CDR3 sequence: CASSPGMGNQPQHF. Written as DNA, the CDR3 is TGTGCCAGTAGTCCAGGGATGGGGAATCAGCCCCAGCATTTT.

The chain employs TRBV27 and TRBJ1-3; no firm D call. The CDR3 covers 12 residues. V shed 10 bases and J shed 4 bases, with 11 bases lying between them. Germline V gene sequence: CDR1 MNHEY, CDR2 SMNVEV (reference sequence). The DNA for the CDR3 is TGTGCCACCGCGGTACGGGGAAACACCATATATTTT. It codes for CATAVRGNTIYF.

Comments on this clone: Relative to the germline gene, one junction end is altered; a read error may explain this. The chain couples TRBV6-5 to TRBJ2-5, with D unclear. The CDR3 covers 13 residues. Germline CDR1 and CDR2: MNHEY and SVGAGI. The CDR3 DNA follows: TGTGCCAGCAGTCCTGGCTTCCAAGTGACCCAGTACTTC. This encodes CASSPGFQVTQYF.

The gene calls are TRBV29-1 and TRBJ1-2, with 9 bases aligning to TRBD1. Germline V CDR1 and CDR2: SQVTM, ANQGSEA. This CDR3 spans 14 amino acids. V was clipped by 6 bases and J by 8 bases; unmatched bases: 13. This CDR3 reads CSVTLRDRAGGYTF. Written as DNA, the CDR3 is TGCAGCGTCACACTCCGGGACAGGGCGGGGGGCTACACCTTC. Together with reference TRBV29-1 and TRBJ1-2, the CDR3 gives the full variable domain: SAVISQKPSRDICQRGTSLTIQCQVDSQVTMMFWYRQQPGQSLTLIATANQGSEATYESGFVIDKFPISRPNLTFSTLTVSNMSPEDSSIYLCSVTLRDRAGGYTFGSGTRLTVV.

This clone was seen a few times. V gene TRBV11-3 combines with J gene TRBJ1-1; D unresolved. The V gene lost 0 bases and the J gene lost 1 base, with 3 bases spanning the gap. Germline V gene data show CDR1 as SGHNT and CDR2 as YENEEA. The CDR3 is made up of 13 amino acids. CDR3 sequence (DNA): TGTGCCAGCAGCTTAGACCAGAACACTGAAGCTTTCTTT. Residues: CASSLDQNTEAFF.

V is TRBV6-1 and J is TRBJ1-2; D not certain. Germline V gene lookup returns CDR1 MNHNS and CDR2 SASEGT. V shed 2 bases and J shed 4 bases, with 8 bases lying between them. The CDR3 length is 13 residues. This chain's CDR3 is CASSESQVYGYTF. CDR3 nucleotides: TGTGCCAGCAGTGAATCCCAGGTCTATGGCTACACCTTC.

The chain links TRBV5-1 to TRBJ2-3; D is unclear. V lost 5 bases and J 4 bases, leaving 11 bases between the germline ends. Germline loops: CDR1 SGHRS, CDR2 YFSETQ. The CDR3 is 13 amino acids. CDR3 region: CASRSSASDTQYF. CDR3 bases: TGCGCCAGCAGGAGTTCCGCCTCAGATACGCAGTATTTT.

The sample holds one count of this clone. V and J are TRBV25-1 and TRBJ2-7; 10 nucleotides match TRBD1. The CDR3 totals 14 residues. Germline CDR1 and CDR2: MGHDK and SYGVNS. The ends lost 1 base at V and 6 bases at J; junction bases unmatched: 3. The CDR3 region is CASSEWGQGPEQYV. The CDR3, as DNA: TGTGCCAGCAGTGAATGGGGACAGGGGCCCGAGCAGTACGTC.

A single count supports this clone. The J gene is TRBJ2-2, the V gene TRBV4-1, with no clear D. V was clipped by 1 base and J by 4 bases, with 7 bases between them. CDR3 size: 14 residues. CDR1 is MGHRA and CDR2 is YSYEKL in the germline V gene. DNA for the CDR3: TGCGCCAGCAGCCAAGCCCAGCGCACCGGGGAGCTGTTTTTT. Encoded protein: CASSQAQRTGELFF.

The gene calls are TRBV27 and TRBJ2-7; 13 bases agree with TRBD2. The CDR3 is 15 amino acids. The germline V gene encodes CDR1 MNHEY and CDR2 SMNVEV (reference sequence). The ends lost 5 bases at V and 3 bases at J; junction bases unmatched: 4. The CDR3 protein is CASSVTSGGLYEQYV. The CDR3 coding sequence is TGTGCCAGCAGTGTGACTAGCGGGGGGCTCTACGAGCAGTACGTC.

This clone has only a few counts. The CDR3 loop is CASSDGPGYGYTF. The CDR3 region has the DNA TGTGCCAGCAGTGATGGCCCGGGGTATGGCTACACCTTC. The V call is TRBV6-1, the J call TRBJ1-2; no firm D call. This CDR3 is 13 amino acids long. V lost 3 bases and J lost 5, with 10 bases in between. Germline values: CDR1 MNHNS, CDR2 SASEGT.

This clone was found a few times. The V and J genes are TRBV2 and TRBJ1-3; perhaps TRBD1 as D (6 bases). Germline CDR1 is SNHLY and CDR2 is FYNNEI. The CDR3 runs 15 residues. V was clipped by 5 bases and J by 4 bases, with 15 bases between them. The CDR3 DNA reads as TGTGCCAGCAGTCTTAAACAGGGCATCGGAAACACCATATATTTT. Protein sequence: CASSLKQGIGNTIYF.

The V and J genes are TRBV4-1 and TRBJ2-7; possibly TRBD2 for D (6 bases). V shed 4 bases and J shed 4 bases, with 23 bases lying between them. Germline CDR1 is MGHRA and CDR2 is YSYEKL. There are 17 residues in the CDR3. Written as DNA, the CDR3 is TGCGCCAGCAGCCCCCGAGTGGACTCTAGCGAAGCGTACGAGCAGTACTTC. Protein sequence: CASSPRVDSSEAYEQYF.

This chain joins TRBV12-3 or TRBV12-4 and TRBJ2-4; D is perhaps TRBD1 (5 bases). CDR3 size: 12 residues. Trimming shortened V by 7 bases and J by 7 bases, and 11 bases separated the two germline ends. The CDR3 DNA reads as TGTGCCAGCAAAAGGGGATGGAACATTCAGTACTTC. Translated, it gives CASKRGWNIQYF.

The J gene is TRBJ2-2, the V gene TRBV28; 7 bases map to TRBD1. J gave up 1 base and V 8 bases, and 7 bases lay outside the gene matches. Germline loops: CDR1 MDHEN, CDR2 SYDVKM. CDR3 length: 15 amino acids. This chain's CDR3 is CASGTGQMNTGELFF. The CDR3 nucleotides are TGTGCCAGCGGGACGGGACAGATGAACACCGGGGAGCTGTTTTTT.

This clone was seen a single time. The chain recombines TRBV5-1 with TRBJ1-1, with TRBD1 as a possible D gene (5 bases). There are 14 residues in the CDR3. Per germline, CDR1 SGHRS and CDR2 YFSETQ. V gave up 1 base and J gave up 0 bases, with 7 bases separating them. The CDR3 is CASSLLDMNTEAFF. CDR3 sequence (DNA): TGCGCCAGCAGCTTGTTGGACATGAACACTGAAGCTTTCTTT.

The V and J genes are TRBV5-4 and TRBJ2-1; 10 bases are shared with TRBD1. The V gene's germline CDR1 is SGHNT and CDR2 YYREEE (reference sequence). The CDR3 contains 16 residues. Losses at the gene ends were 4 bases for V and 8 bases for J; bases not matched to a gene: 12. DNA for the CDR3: TGTGCCAGCAGCAGAGCGGACAGGGGGAGTTTGGATGAGCAGTTCTTC. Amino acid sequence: CASSRADRGSLDEQFF. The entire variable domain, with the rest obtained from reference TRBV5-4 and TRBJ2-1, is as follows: ETGVTQSPTHLIKTRGQQVTLRCSSQSGHNTVSWYQQALGQGPQFIFQYYREEENGRGNFPPRFSGLQFPNYSSELNVNALELDDSALYLCASSRADRGSLDEQFFGPGTRLTVL.

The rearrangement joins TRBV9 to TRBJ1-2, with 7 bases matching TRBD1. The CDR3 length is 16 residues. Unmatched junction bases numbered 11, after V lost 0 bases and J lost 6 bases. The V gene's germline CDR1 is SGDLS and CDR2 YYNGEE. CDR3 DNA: TGTGCCAGCAGCGTAGAACCTAAAGGACAGGTGGATGGCTACACCTTC. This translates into CASSVEPKGQVDGYTF.

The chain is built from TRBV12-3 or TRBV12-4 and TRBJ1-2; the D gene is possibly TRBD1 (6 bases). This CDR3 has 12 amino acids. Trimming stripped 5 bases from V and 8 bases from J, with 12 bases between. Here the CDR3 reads CASSGGARGYTF. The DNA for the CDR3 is TGTGCCAGCAGTGGGGGGGCGAGGGGCTACACCTTC.

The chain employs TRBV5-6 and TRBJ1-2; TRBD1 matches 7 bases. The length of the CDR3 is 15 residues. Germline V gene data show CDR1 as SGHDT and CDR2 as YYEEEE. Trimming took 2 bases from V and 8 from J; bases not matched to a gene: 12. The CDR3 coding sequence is TGTGCCAGCAGCTTCAAGGGGGCAGACCCCGCCGGCTACACCTTC. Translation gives CASSFKGADPAGYTF.